This T cell receptor beta chain was captured in a study of control samples from healthy donors and cancer patients. TCRdb's copy holds only in-frame clones and misses some; the assay was immunoSEQ multiplex PCR. This table lists about 210,000 clones. The V end was cut by 3 bases, the J end by 10 bases, with 10 bases between. CDR3 size: 11 residues. Germline V gene data show CDR1 as GTSNPN and CDR2 as SVGIG (reference sequence). Sequenced sample: blood. The TCR originated in a young woman in good health. The V and J genes are TRBV30 and TRBJ2-1, with a tentative D call TRBD2 (6 bases). The CDR3 sequence: CAWSYGGEQFF. The CDR3 region has the DNA TGTGCCTGGAGCTACGGGGGAGAGCAGTTCTTC. The full variable domain, in which reference TRBV30 and TRBJ2-1 provide the parts outside the CDR3, is SQTIHQWPATLVQPVGSPLSLECTVEGTSNPNLYWYRQAAGRGLQLLFYSVGIGQISSEVPQNLSASRPQDRQFILSSKKLLLSDSGFYLCAWSYGGEQFFGPGTRLTVL.